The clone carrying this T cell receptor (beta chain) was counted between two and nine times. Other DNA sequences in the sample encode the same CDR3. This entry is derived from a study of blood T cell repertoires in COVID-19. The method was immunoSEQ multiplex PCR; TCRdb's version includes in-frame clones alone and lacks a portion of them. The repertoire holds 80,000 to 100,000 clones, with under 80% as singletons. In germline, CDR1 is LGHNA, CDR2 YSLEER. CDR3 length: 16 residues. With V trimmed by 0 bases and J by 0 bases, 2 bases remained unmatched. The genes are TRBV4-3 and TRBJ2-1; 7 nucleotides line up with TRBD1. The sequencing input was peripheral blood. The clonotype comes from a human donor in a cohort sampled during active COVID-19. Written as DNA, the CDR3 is TGCGCCAGCAGCCAAGACAGGGGGAGCTCCTACAATGAGCAGTTCTTC. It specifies CASSQDRGSSYNEQFF.